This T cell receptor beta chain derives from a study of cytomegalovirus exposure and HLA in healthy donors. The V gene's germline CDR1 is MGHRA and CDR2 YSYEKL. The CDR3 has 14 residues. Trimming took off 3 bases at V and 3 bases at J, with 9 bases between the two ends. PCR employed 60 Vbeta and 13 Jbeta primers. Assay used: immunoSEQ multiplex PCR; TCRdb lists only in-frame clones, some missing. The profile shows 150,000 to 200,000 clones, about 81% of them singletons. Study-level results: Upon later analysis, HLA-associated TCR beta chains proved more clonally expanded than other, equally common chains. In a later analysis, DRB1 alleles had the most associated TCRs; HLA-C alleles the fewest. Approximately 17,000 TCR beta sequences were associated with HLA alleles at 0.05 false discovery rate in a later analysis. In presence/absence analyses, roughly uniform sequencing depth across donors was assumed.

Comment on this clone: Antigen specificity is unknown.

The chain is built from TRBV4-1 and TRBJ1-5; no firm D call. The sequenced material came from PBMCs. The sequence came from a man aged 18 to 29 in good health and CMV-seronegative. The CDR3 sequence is CASSHRFLNQPQHF. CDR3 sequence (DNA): TGCGCCAGCAGCCATAGATTTCTCAATCAGCCCCAGCATTTT.